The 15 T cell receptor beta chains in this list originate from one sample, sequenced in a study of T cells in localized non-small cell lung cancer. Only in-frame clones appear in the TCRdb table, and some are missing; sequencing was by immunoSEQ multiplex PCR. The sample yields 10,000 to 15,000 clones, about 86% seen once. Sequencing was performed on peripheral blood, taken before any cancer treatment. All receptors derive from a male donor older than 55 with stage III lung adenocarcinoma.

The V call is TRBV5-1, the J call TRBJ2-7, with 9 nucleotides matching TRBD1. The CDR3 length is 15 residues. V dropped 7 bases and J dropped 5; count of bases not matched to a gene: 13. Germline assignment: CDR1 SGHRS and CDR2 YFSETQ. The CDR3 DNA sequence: TGCGCCAGCGAAAAGGGGACAGGGATAATCGACGAGCAGTACTTC. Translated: CASEKGTGIIDEQYF.

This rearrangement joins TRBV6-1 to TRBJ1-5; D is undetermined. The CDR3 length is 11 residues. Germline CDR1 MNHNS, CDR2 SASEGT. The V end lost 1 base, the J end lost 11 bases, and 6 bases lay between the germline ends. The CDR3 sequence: CASSEVWAQHF. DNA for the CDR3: TGTGCCAGCAGTGAAGTATGGGCCCAGCATTTT.

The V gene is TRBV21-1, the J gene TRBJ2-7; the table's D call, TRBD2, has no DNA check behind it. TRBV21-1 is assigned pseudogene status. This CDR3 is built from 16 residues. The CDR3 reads CASSKAKREVPYEQYF. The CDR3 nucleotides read TGTGCCAGCAGCAAAGCAAAGCGGGAGGTGCCCTACGAGCAGTACTTC.

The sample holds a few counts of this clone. The CDR3 reads CASSLIGGRNYGYTF. The CDR3 region has the DNA TGCGCCAGCAGCTTAATTGGGGGTAGGAACTATGGCTACACCTTC. J is TRBJ1-2 and V is TRBV5-1, with D perhaps TRBD1 (5 bases). Germline loops: CDR1 SGHRS, CDR2 YFSETQ. This CDR3 is built from 15 residues. Trimming took off 2 bases at V and 2 bases at J, with 13 bases between the two ends.

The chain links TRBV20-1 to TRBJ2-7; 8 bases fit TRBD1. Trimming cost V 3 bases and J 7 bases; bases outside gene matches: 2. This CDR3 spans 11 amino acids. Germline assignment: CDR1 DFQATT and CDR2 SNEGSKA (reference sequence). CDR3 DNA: TGCAGTGCTAGCAGGGGGCGGGAGCAGTACTTC. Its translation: CSASRGREQYF.

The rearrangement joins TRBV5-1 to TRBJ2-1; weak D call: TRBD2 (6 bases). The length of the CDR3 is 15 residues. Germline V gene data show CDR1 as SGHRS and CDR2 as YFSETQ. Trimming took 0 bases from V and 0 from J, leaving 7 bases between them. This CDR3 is CASSLGLVSYNEQFF. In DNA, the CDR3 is TGCGCCAGCAGCTTGGGACTAGTCTCCTACAATGAGCAGTTCTTC.

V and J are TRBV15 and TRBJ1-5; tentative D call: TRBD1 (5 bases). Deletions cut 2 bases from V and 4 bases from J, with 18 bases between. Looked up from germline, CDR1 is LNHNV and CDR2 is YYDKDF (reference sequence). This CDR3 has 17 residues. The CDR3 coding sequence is TGTGCCACCAGCAGACGACCGGGACCCCAAAGGAATCAGCCCCAGCATTTT. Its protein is CATSRRPGPQRNQPQHF.

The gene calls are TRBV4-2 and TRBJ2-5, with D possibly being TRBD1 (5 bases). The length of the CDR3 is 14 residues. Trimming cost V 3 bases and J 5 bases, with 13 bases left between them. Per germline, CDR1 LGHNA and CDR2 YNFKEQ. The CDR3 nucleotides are TGTGCCAGCAGCCAGGCGTTGACAGCCGAGACCCAGTACTTC. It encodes CASSQALTAETQYF.

The CDR3 coding sequence is TGTGCCAGCAGCTCCGGAGGGGGGTCTTTTTGGGAGCAGTACTTC. Protein: CASSSGGGSFWEQYF. The V call is TRBV7-2, the J call TRBJ2-7; tentatively, D is TRBD1 or TRBD2 (6 bases each). Germline-derived CDR1 and CDR2 are SGHTA and FQGNSA. The V and J ends lost 4 bases and 7 bases respectively, with 20 bases between them. CDR3 size: 15 residues.

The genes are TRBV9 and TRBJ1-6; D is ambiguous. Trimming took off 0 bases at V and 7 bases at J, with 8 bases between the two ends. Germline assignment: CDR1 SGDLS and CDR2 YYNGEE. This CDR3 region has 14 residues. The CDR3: CASSVEVGNSPLHF. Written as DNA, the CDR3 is TGTGCCAGCAGCGTAGAGGTGGGGAATTCACCCCTCCACTTT.

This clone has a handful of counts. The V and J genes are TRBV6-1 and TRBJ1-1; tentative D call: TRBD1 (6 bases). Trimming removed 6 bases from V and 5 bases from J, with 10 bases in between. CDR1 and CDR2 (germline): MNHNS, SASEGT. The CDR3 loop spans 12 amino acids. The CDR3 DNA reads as TGTGCCAGCAGACAGGGAGGAACTGAAGCTTTCTTT. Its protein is CASRQGGTEAFF.

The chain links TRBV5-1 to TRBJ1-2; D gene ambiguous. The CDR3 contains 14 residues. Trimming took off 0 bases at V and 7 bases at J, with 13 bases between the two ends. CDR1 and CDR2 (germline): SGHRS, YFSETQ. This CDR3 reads CASSLEAVSGGYTF. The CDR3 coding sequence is TGCGCCAGCAGCTTGGAGGCGGTCTCCGGTGGCTACACCTTC.

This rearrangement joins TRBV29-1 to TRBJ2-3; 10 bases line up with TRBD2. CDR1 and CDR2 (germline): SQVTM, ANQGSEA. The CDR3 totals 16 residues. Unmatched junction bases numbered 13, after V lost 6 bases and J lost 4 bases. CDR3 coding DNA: TGCAGCGTGCGAATTATAGCGGGAGGTGGGGCAGATACGCAGTATTTT. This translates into CSVRIIAGGGADTQYF.

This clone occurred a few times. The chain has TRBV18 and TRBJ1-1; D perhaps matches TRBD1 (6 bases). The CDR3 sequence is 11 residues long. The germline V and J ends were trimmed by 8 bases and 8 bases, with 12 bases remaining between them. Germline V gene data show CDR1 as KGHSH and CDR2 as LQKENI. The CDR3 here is CASINRVEAFF. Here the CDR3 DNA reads TGTGCCAGCATAAACAGGGTGGAAGCTTTCTTT.

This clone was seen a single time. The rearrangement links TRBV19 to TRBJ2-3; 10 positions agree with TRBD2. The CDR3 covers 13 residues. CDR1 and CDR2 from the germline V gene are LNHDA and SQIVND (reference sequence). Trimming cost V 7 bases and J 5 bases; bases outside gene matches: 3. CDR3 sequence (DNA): TGTGCCAGTAAAGCGGGGGGGTTAGATACGCAGTATTTT. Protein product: CASKAGGLDTQYF.